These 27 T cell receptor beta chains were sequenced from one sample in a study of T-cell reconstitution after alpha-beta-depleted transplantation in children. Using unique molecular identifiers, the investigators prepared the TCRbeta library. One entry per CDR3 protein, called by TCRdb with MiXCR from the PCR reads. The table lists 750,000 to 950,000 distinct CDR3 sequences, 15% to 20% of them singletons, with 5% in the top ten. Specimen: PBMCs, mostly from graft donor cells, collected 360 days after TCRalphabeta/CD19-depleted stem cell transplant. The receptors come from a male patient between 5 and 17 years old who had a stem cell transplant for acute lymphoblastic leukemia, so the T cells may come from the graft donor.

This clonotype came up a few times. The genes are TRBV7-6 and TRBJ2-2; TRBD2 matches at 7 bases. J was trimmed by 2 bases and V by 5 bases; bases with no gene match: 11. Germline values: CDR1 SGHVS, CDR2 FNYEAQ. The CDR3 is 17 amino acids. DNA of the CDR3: TGTGCCAGCAGCGCCGCCCGGGACTACTTTAACACCGGGGAGCTGTTTTTT. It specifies CASSAARDYFNTGELFF.

CDR3 nucleotide sequence: TGTGCCAGCAGCGTAGGGGGGGCGCCCAATCAGCCCCAGCATTTT. Residues: CASSVGGAPNQPQHF. This chain links TRBV9 with TRBJ1-5; D is perhaps TRBD1 (6 bases). Germline CDR1 and CDR2: SGDLS and YYNGEE. This CDR3 has 15 amino acids. V lost 0 bases and J 3 bases, leaving 10 bases between the germline ends.

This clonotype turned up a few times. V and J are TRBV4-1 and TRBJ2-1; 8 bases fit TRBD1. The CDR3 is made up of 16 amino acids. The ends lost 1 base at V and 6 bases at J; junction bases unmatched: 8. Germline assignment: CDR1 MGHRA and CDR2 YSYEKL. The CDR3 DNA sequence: TGCGCCAGCAGCCAAGTGCGGCAGGGGGCTCTCAATGAGCAGTTCTTC. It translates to CASSQVRQGALNEQFF.

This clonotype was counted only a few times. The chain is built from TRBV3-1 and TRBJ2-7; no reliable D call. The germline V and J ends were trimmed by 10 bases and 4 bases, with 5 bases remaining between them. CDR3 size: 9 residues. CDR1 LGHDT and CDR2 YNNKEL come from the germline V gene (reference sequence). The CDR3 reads CATRYEQYF. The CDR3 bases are TGTGCCACCCGATACGAGCAGTACTTC.

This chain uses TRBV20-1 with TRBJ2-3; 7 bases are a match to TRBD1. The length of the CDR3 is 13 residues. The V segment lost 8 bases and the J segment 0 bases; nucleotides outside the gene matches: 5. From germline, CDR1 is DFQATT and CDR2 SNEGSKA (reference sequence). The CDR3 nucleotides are TGCAGTTCTCCGGGACAGAGCACAGATACGCAGTATTTT. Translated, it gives CSSPGQSTDTQYF.

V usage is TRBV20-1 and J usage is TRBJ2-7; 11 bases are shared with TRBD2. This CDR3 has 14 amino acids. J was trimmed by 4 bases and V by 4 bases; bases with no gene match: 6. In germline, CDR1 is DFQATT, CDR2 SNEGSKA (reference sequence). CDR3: CSAKTTSGMYEQYF. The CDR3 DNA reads TGCAGTGCTAAGACGACTAGCGGGATGTACGAGCAGTACTTC.

The CDR3 region has the DNA TGCGCCAGCAAAACGCTAGCTTCCAATGAGCAGTTCTTC. Translated, it gives CASKTLASNEQFF. The genes are TRBV4-1 and TRBJ2-1; the D gene is possibly TRBD2 (5 bases). Germline CDR1 MGHRA, CDR2 YSYEKL. There are 13 residues in the CDR3. V gave up 7 bases and J gave up 6 bases, with 13 bases separating them.

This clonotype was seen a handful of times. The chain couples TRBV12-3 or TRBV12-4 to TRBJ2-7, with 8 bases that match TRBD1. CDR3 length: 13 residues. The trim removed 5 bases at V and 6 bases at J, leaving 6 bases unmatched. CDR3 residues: CASSLLQGAEQYF. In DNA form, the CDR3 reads TGTGCCAGCAGTCTTCTCCAGGGGGCCGAGCAGTACTTC.

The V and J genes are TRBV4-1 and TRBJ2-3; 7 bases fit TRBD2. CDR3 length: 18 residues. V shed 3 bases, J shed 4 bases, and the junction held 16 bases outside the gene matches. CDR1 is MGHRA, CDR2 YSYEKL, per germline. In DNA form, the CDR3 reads TGCGCCAGCAGCCAGTTCGGGGACTACGGGAGTGGCGCAGATACGCAGTATTTT. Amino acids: CASSQFGDYGSGADTQYF.

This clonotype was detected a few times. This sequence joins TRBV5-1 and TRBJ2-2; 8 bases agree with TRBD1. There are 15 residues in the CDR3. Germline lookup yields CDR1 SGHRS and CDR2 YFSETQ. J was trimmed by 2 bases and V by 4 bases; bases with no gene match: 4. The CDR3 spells CASSRQGSNTGELFF. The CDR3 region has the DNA TGCGCCAGCAGCCGACAGGGGTCTAACACCGGGGAGCTGTTTTTT.

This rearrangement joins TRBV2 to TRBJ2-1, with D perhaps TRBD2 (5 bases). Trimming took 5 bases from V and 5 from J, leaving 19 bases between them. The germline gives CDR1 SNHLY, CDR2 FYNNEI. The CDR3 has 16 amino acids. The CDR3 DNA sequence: TGTGCCAGCAGTCCTCCGGGGTCCGATCCCAACAATGAGCAGTTCTTC. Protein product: CASSPPGSDPNNEQFF.

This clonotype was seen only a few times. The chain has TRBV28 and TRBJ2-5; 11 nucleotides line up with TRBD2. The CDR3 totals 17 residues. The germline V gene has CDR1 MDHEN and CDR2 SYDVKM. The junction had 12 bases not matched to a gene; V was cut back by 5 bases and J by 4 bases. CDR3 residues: CASSRLAGTSTGETQYF. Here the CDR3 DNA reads TGTGCCAGCAGTAGACTAGCGGGAACTTCCACTGGAGAGACCCAGTACTTC.

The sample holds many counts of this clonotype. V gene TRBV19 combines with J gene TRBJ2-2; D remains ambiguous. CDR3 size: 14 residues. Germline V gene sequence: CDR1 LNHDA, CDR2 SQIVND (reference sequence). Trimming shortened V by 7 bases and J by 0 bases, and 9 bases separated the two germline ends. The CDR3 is CASKGEANTGELFF. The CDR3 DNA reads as TGTGCCAGTAAGGGCGAAGCGAACACCGGGGAGCTGTTTTTT.

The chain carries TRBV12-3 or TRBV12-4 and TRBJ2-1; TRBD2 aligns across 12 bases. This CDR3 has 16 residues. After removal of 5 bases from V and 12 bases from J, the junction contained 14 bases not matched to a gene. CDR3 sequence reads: CASSPLTSGSRVGQFF. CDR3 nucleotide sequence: TGTGCCAGCAGTCCCTTGACTAGCGGGAGTAGGGTGGGGCAGTTCTTC.

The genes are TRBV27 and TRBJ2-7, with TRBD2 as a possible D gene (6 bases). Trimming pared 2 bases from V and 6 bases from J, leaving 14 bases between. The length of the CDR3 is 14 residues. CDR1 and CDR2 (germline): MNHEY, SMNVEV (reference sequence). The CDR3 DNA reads TGTGCCAGCAGTTTACTAGCGCCGTACCTCGAGCAGTACTTC. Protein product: CASSLLAPYLEQYF.

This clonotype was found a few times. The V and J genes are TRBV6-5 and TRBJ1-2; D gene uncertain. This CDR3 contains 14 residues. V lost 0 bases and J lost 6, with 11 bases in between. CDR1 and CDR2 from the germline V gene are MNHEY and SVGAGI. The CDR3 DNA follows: TGTGCCAGCAGTTACTCGCGAAGGCTTAATGGCTACACCTTC. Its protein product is CASSYSRRLNGYTF.

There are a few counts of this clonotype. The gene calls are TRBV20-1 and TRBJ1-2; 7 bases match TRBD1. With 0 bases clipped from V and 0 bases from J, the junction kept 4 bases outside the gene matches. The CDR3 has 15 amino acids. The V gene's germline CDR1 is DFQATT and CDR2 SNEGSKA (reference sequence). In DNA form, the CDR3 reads TGCAGTGCTAGAGACCGGGGACAGCCTAACTATGGCTACACCTTC. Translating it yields CSARDRGQPNYGYTF.

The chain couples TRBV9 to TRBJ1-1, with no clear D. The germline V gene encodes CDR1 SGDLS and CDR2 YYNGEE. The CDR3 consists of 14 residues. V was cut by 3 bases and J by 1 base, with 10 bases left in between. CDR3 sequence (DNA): TGTGCCAGCAGCGGAAGAAAAGCGAACACTGAAGCTTTCTTT. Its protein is CASSGRKANTEAFF.

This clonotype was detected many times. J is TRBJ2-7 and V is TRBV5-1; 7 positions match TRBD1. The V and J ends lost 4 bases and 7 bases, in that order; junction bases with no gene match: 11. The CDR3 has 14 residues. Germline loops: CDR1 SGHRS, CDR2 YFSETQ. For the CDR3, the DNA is TGCGCCAGCAGCGGACAGACAGGGCCGGGGGAGCAGTACTTC. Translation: CASSGQTGPGEQYF. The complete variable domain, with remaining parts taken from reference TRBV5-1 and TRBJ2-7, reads KAGVTQTPRYLIKTRGQQVTLSCSPISGHRSVSWYQQTPGQGLQFLFEYFSETQRNKGNFPGRFSGRQFSNSRSEMNVSTLELGDSALYLCASSGQTGPGEQYFGPGTRLTVT.

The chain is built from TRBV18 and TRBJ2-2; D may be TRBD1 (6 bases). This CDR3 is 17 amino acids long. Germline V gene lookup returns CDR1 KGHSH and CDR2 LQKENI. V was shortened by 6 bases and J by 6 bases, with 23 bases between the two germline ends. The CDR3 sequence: CASSRPRTDLVSGELFF. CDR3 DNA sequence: TGTGCCAGCTCTCGTCCGAGGACAGACCTTGTATCCGGGGAGCTGTTTTTT.

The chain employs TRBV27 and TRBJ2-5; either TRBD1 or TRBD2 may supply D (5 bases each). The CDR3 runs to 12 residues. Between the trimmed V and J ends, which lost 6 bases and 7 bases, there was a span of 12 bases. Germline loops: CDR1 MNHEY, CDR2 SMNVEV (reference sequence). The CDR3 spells CASSSRGVTQYF. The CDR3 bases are TGTGCCAGCAGCTCCAGAGGGGTGACCCAGTACTTC.

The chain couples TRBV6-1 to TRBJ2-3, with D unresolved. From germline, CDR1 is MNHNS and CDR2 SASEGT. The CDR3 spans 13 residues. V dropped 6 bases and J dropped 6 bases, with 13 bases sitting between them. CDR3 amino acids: CASSQASSDTQYF. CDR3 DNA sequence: TGTGCCAGCAGCCAAGCTTCTAGTGATACGCAGTATTTT.

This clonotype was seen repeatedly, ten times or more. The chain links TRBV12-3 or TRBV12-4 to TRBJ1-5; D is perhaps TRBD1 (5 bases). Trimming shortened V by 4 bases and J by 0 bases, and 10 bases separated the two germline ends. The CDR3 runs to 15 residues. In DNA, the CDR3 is TGTGCCAGCAGTTCAGGGCTCGATAGCAATCAGCCCCAGCATTTT. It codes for CASSSGLDSNQPQHF.

As DNA, the CDR3 is TGCGCCAGCAGCTTGACCCTCCAGCTAGGCACAGATACGCAGTATTTT. Translated: CASSLTLQLGTDTQYF. V and J are TRBV5-1 and TRBJ2-3; D remains unclear. CDR1 is SGHRS and CDR2 is YFSETQ in the germline V gene. Trimming left V 1 base short and J 1 base short, with 13 bases between. This CDR3 is 16 amino acids long.

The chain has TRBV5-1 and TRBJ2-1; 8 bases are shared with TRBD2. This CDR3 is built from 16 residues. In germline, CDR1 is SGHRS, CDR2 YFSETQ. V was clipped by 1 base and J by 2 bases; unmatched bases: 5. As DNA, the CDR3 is TGCGCCAGCAGCTTGATTAGCGGGAACACCTACAATGAGCAGTTCTTC. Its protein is CASSLISGNTYNEQFF. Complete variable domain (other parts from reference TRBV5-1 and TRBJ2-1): KAGVTQTPRYLIKTRGQQVTLSCSPISGHRSVSWYQQTPGQGLQFLFEYFSETQRNKGNFPGRFSGRQFSNSRSEMNVSTLELGDSALYLCASSLISGNTYNEQFFGPGTRLTVL.

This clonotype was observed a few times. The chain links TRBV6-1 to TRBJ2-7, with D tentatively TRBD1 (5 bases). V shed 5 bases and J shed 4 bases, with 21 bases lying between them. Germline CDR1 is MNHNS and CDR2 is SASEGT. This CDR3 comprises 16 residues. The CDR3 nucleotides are TGTGCCAGCAGTCTCCAGCTGGGGTTAGGGGCTTACGAGCAGTACTTC. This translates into CASSLQLGLGAYEQYF.

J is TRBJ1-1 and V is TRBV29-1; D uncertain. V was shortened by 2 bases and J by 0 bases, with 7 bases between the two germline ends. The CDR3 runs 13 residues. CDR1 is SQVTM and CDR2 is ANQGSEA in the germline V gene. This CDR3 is CSVERQLNTEAFF. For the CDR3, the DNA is TGCAGCGTTGAACGCCAGCTGAACACTGAAGCTTTCTTT.